These 28 T cell receptor beta chains originate from one sample sequenced in a study of T-cell reconstitution after alpha-beta-depleted transplantation in children. A library of TCRbeta sequences, prepared with unique molecular identifiers, was generated. A single record per CDR3 protein comes from TCRdb applying MiXCR to the PCR reads. The sample has 500,000 to 600,000 distinct CDR3 sequences, about 17% seen once; the top ten hold 2.5% to 4%. Sequencing was performed on PBMCs from the stem cell graft donor, taken from the stem cell graft. Receptors were obtained from a human donor who donated a stem cell graft to a child with acute lymphoblastic leukemia.

The chain combines TRBV9 with TRBJ2-3; D possibly corresponds to TRBD2 (5 bases). This CDR3 comprises 16 residues. In germline, CDR1 is SGDLS, CDR2 YYNGEE. V was pared by 0 bases and J by 2 bases, with 13 bases between. The CDR3 reads CASSVDGGGFTDTQYF. The CDR3 DNA reads as TGTGCCAGCAGCGTAGACGGAGGCGGTTTCACAGATACGCAGTATTTT.

About this clonotype: This may stem from a read error, because a much larger clone lies one nucleotide away. The gene calls are TRBV2 and TRBJ2-1; perhaps TRBD2 as D (5 bases). Trimming stripped 7 bases from V and 4 bases from J, with 14 bases between. Germline assignment: CDR1 SNHLY and CDR2 FYNNEI. The CDR3 loop spans 14 amino acids. The CDR3 loop is CASNWRMEYNEQFF. CDR3 DNA sequence: TGTGCCAGCAATTGGAGGATGGAGTACAATGAGCAGTTCTTC.

The chain uses TRBV5-8 and TRBJ2-7; TRBD1 agrees at 8 bases. Looked up from germline, CDR1 is SGHTS and CDR2 is YDEGEE. This CDR3 spans 15 amino acids. The junction had 10 bases not matched to a gene; V was cut back by 3 bases and J by 5 bases. The CDR3 DNA follows: TGTGCCAGCAGCTCCCGATCTCGGACAGGGCACGAGCAGTACTTC. As protein: CASSSRSRTGHEQYF.

In its sample, this clonotype was seen a few times. The CDR3 region is CASSFLSGGDNEQFF. The CDR3 DNA sequence: TGTGCCAGCAGCTTCCTTAGCGGGGGGGACAATGAGCAGTTCTTC. The chain employs TRBV7-2 and TRBJ2-1, with 11 bases aligning to TRBD2. The V and J ends lost 3 bases and 5 bases, in that order; junction bases with no gene match: 3. Germline V lookup: CDR1 SGHTA, CDR2 FQGNSA. This CDR3 spans 15 amino acids.

The V gene is TRBV5-5, the J gene TRBJ2-2; 7 nucleotides line up with TRBD1. Germline lookup yields CDR1 SGHKS and CDR2 YYEKEE (reference sequence). The CDR3 length is 17 residues. Trimming cost V 4 bases and J 3 bases; bases outside gene matches: 12. In DNA form, the CDR3 reads TGTGCCAGCAGCCCCACTACGACAGGGATAGACACCGGGGAGCTGTTTTTT. This gives the protein CASSPTTTGIDTGELFF.

The chain couples TRBV5-1 to TRBJ2-1; no clear D gene. This CDR3 region has 12 residues. V was trimmed by 4 bases and J by 10 bases, leaving 12 bases between them. Germline CDR1 is SGHRS and CDR2 is YFSETQ. The CDR3 DNA sequence: TGCGCCAGCAGCCTGGCGGTTTGGGAGCAGTTCTTC. It encodes CASSLAVWEQFF. Full variable domain (missing parts from reference TRBV5-1 and TRBJ2-1): KAGVTQTPRYLIKTRGQQVTLSCSPISGHRSVSWYQQTPGQGLQFLFEYFSETQRNKGNFPGRFSGRQFSNSRSEMNVSTLELGDSALYLCASSLAVWEQFFGPGTRLTVL.

V gene TRBV28 combines with J gene TRBJ1-1; unclear D gene. Germline CDR1 and CDR2: MDHEN and SYDVKM. The CDR3 has 18 residues. With 6 bases removed from V and 1 base from J, the gap between germline ends came to 24 bases. CDR3: CASSSPPTGRRWNTEAFF. As DNA, the CDR3 is TGTGCCAGCAGCTCCCCCCCGACGGGTAGGAGGTGGAACACTGAAGCTTTCTTT.

This clonotype has just a few counts. CDR3 protein: CASSPKQGGYTEAFF. As DNA, the CDR3 is TGTGCCAGCTCACCAAAGCAGGGGGGCTACACTGAAGCTTTCTTT. V is TRBV18 and J is TRBJ1-1; 7 bases line up with TRBD1. CDR3 length equals 15 residues. V lost 2 bases, J lost 3 bases, and 6 bases stayed unmatched. Germline CDR1 KGHSH, CDR2 LQKENI.

The chain couples TRBV6-4 to TRBJ2-4; 8 bases agree with TRBD2. The CDR3 spans 19 residues. V shed 2 bases and J 0 bases; nucleotides not matched to a gene: 12. The germline V gene has CDR1 MRHNA and CDR2 SNTAGT. In nucleotides, the CDR3 is TGTGCCAGCAGTGACCTGACTAGGGTAGCGGGAAAAGCCAAAAACATTCAGTACTTC. This codes for CASSDLTRVAGKAKNIQYF.

This clonotype has a handful of counts. The rearrangement joins TRBV4-1 to TRBJ2-7, with D perhaps matching TRBD1 or TRBD2 (5 bases each). CDR1 and CDR2 from the germline V gene are MGHRA and YSYEKL. This CDR3 region has 15 residues. Trimming took 0 bases from V and 2 from J, leaving 11 bases between them. The CDR3 DNA sequence: TGCGCCAGCAGCCAAGATAGGGACGGAACCTACGAGCAGTACTTC. It is translated as CASSQDRDGTYEQYF.

This chain links TRBV3-1 with TRBJ2-7; 8 bases are shared with TRBD2. CDR3 length: 14 residues. Germline lookup yields CDR1 LGHDT and CDR2 YNNKEL (reference sequence). The V and J ends lost 1 base and 2 bases, in that order; junction bases with no gene match: 1. This chain's CDR3 is CASSQVAGPYEQYF. The CDR3 DNA follows: TGTGCCAGCAGCCAAGTAGCGGGACCCTACGAGCAGTACTTC.

The J gene is TRBJ2-1, the V gene TRBV7-6; 12 bases match TRBD2. The CDR3 has 19 amino acids. V was clipped by 3 bases and J by 9 bases; unmatched bases: 18. Germline CDR1 is SGHVS and CDR2 is FNYEAQ. As DNA, the CDR3 is TGTGCCAGCAGCTTTTATGGACTAGCGGGGATCGGGGAAATGGGTGAGCAGTTCTTC. The encoded protein is CASSFYGLAGIGEMGEQFF.

V usage is TRBV15 and J usage is TRBJ1-2; a possible D gene is TRBD1 (5 bases). CDR1 is LNHNV, CDR2 YYDKDF, per germline (reference sequence). Trimming removed 0 bases at V and 5 bases at J, with 13 bases between. CDR3 length: 15 residues. This CDR3 reads CATSRDGRATYGYTF. The CDR3 coding sequence is TGTGCCACCAGCAGAGATGGCAGGGCTACTTATGGCTACACCTTC.

This clonotype was seen more than once but under ten times. The V and J genes are TRBV6-5 and TRBJ2-3; tentatively, D is TRBD2 (5 bases). Germline V gene lookup returns CDR1 MNHEY and CDR2 SVGAGI. The CDR3 covers 14 residues. Trimming took 4 bases from V and 5 from J, leaving 13 bases between them. The CDR3 bases are TGTGCCAGCAGTTCTTTTTCGGGGTTAGATACGCAGTATTTT. Its protein product is CASSSFSGLDTQYF.

J is TRBJ2-1 and V is TRBV20-1; 8 positions match TRBD2. CDR1 DFQATT and CDR2 SNEGSKA come from the germline V gene (reference sequence). CDR3 size: 16 residues. V lost 0 bases to trimming and J lost 4 bases; unmatched junction nucleotides: 8. The CDR3 loop is CSARDPAAGDYNEQFF. The CDR3 coding sequence is TGCAGTGCTAGAGATCCGGCAGCGGGGGATTACAATGAGCAGTTCTTC.

The V call is TRBV12-3 or TRBV12-4, the J call TRBJ1-1; 8 bases match TRBD1. This CDR3 is 14 amino acids long. Unmatched junction bases numbered 7, after V lost 5 bases and J lost 5 bases. In nucleotides, the CDR3 is TGTGCCAGCAGTCTACGGACAGGGTCGACTGAAGCTTTCTTT. Its protein product is CASSLRTGSTEAFF.

The V call is TRBV6-1, the J call TRBJ2-5; weak D call: TRBD2 (5 bases). The CDR3 sequence is 14 residues long. Trimming left V 0 bases short and J 4 bases short, with 9 bases between. The germline V gene has CDR1 MNHNS and CDR2 SASEGT. The CDR3 sequence is CASSEAGGLETQYF. The CDR3, as DNA: TGTGCCAGCAGTGAAGCGGGCGGGTTAGAGACCCAGTACTTC.

The CDR3 loop is CASSPGLAGGWNEQFF. Written as DNA, the CDR3 is TGCGCCAGCAGCCCGGGACTAGCGGGAGGTTGGAATGAGCAGTTCTTC. J is TRBJ2-1 and V is TRBV5-1; TRBD2 matches 15 bases. J was trimmed by 7 bases and V by 4 bases; bases with no gene match: 6. The CDR3 consists of 16 residues. Germline V gene data show CDR1 as SGHRS and CDR2 as YFSETQ.

The table lists this clonotype with many counts. CDR3 DNA: TGTGCCAGCAGCTTGAAAGGGGGCCGGTCACCCCTCCACTTT. This gives the protein CASSLKGGRSPLHF. The chain employs TRBV7-3 and TRBJ1-6; 7 positions agree with TRBD1. Per the germline V gene, CDR1 is SGHTA and CDR2 is FQGTGA. V gave up 3 bases and J gave up 10 bases; unmatched junction bases: 6. There are 14 residues in the CDR3.

The gene calls are TRBV6-5 and TRBJ2-5; D possibly corresponds to TRBD1 (6 bases). Trimming took off 1 base at V and 2 bases at J, with 8 bases between the two ends. CDR3 length: 14 residues. CDR1 MNHEY and CDR2 SVGAGI come from the germline V gene. The CDR3 DNA sequence: TGTGCCAGCAGTTACTTGGACAGACAAGAGACCCAGTACTTC. Protein sequence: CASSYLDRQETQYF.

This clonotype has only a few counts. CDR3 DNA: TGTGCCAGCAGCCCCAGCGGGAGCCCCTCTGGGGCCAACGTCCTGACTTTC. Translation gives CASSPSGSPSGANVLTF. The rearrangement joins TRBV4-2 to TRBJ2-6, with 8 bases lining up with TRBD2. The CDR3 consists of 17 residues. Germline CDR1 reads LGHNA; CDR2 reads YNFKEQ. V dropped 4 bases and J dropped 0; count of bases not matched to a gene: 5.

V and J are TRBV11-2 and TRBJ2-7; D remains unclear. Germline V lookup: CDR1 SGHAT, CDR2 FQNNGV. V was trimmed by 4 bases and J by 5 bases, leaving 6 bases between them. CDR3 size: 11 residues. CDR3 bases: TGTGCCAGCAGCTCTCTCCACGAGCAGTACTTC. It is translated as CASSSLHEQYF.

V and J are TRBV6-1 and TRBJ1-6; D might be TRBD1 (6 bases). The CDR3 is made up of 17 amino acids. Germline CDR1 MNHNS, CDR2 SASEGT. V lost 3 bases and J lost 3, with 15 bases in between. This CDR3 is CASSDVTGLFYNSPLHF. The CDR3 DNA follows: TGTGCCAGCAGTGACGTGACAGGACTTTTCTATAATTCACCCCTCCACTTT.

Here the CDR3 DNA reads TGTGCCAGCAGGGACCGGGGTCGAGGGAACATTCAGTACTTC. This encodes CASRDRGRGNIQYF. The chain employs TRBV6-1 and TRBJ2-4; a weak D match, TRBD2 (5 bases). V was shortened by 6 bases and J by 7 bases, with 16 bases between the two germline ends. The CDR3 spans 14 residues. Germline V gives CDR1 MNHNS, CDR2 SASEGT.

This clonotype was found a few times. The chain joins TRBV12-3 or TRBV12-4 to TRBJ1-1; 8 bases match TRBD1. The length of the CDR3 is 15 residues. V lost 4 bases, J lost 0 bases, and 4 bases stayed unmatched. CDR3 coding DNA: TGTGCCAGCAGTTCCCAGGGGGCCCTGAACACTGAAGCTTTCTTT. As protein: CASSSQGALNTEAFF.

This clonotype occurred a few times. The rearrangement uses TRBV12-3 or TRBV12-4 and TRBJ2-5, with TRBD2 matching over 8 bases. V lost 3 bases and J lost 3; bases outside the gene matches: 6. The CDR3 spans 15 residues. CDR3 sequence (DNA): TGTGCCAGCAGTTTTGTGGACGGGAGGGAAGAGACCCAGTACTTC. Protein sequence: CASSFVDGREETQYF.

The rearrangement uses TRBV27 and TRBJ2-5; D not resolved. The germline gives CDR1 MNHEY, CDR2 SMNVEV (reference sequence). The CDR3 extends over 12 amino acids. The V end was cut by 4 bases, the J end by 5 bases, with 8 bases between. CDR3 region: CASSYSWETQYF. For the CDR3, the DNA is TGTGCCAGCAGTTACTCATGGGAGACCCAGTACTTC.

The sample holds a few counts of this clonotype. Here the CDR3 reads CATLMGADEQFF. For the CDR3, the DNA is TGTGCCACCCTGATGGGGGCGGATGAGCAGTTCTTC. This chain uses TRBV12-3 or TRBV12-4 with TRBJ2-1; D possibly corresponds to TRBD1 (6 bases). This CDR3 region has 12 residues. With 10 bases removed from V and 8 bases from J, the gap between germline ends came to 15 bases.